This is a list of T cell receptor beta chains from one sample in a study of STAT5B mutations in CD4+ large granular lymphocyte leukemia. The protocol was immunoSEQ multiplex PCR, while the TCRdb copy is restricted to in-frame clones and leaves out a portion. The table records under 35,000 clones, approximately 79% of them present only once. The sample comprised CD4+ T cells from blood buffy coats. All receptors derive from a human donor in good health. Both conserved end residues are part of each CDR3. Fields, in order: J gene, CDR3 length, V gene, CDR3 protein.

j_call: TRBJ2-7; cdr3_length: 13; v_call: TRBV19; cdr3_aa: CASSKGFTYEQYF
j_call: TRBJ2-5; cdr3_length: 14; v_call: TRBV5-8; cdr3_aa: CASSSRAGVETQYF
j_call: TRBJ2-7; cdr3_length: 11; v_call: TRBV7-2; cdr3_aa: CASSISYEQYF
j_call: TRBJ1-4; cdr3_length: 15; v_call: TRBV5-1; cdr3_aa: CASSSTGTGDEKLFF
j_call: TRBJ2-7; cdr3_length: 14; v_call: TRBV7-2; cdr3_aa: CASSRDRGTYEQYF
j_call: TRBJ1-1; cdr3_length: 15; v_call: TRBV7-2; cdr3_aa: CASSLLARVSTEAFF
j_call: TRBJ1-1; cdr3_length: 14; v_call: TRBV27; cdr3_aa: CASSFDRGNTEAFF
j_call: TRBJ2-6; cdr3_length: 12; v_call: TRBV28; cdr3_aa: CASRTGANVLTF
j_call: TRBJ2-1; cdr3_length: 15; v_call: TRBV10-1; cdr3_aa: CASSVSGPLYNEQFF
j_call: TRBJ2-7; cdr3_length: 14; v_call: TRBV5-1; cdr3_aa: CASSLEGFSYEQYF
j_call: TRBJ1-2; cdr3_length: 15; v_call: TRBV7-2; cdr3_aa: CASSPVRGRGYGYTF
j_call: TRBJ2-6; cdr3_length: 14; v_call: TRBV2; cdr3_aa: CASRWDSGANVLTF
j_call: TRBJ2-1; cdr3_length: 14; v_call: TRBV2; cdr3_aa: CASKRQGGQDEQFF
j_call: TRBJ1-4; cdr3_length: 14; v_call: TRBV5-1; cdr3_aa: CASSFESLNEKLFF
j_call: TRBJ1-1; cdr3_length: 14; v_call: TRBV7-6; cdr3_aa: CASSPSVGAREAFF
j_call: TRBJ2-2; cdr3_length: 15; v_call: TRBV5-1; cdr3_aa: CASSLWRRDTGELFF
j_call: TRBJ1-2; cdr3_length: 11; v_call: TRBV28; cdr3_aa: CASSPSVGYTF
j_call: TRBJ2-4; cdr3_length: 15; v_call: TRBV10-2; cdr3_aa: CASIGAGGTSNIQYF
j_call: TRBJ2-5; cdr3_length: 14; v_call: TRBV6-1; cdr3_aa: CASSRGRGEETQYF
j_call: TRBJ1-2; cdr3_length: 15; v_call: TRBV6-4; cdr3_aa: CASSDTRYFNYGYTF
j_call: TRBJ1-4; cdr3_length: 16; v_call: TRBV4-2; cdr3_aa: CASSTRTGTGGEKLFF
j_call: TRBJ2-1; cdr3_length: 13; v_call: TRBV5-6; cdr3_aa: CASSSGRYNEQFF
j_call: TRBJ1-1; cdr3_length: 14; v_call: TRBV5-4; cdr3_aa: CASSSDRVYTEAFF
j_call: TRBJ2-7; cdr3_length: 17; v_call: TRBV14; cdr3_aa: CASSHQSRGRRSYEQYF
j_call: TRBJ2-5; cdr3_length: 14; v_call: TRBV19; cdr3_aa: CASSATGTGRVQYF
j_call: TRBJ1-5; cdr3_length: 16; v_call: TRBV7-8; cdr3_aa: CASSSRVGGANQPQHF
j_call: TRBJ2-2; cdr3_length: 18; v_call: TRBV5-1; cdr3_aa: CASSFASPGLAGTGELFF
j_call: TRBJ1-2; cdr3_length: 16; v_call: TRBV5-1; cdr3_aa: CASSSHSGTGRYGYTF
j_call: TRBJ2-7; cdr3_length: 14; v_call: TRBV18; cdr3_aa: CASSPGTSGYEQYF
j_call: TRBJ2-6; cdr3_length: 16; v_call: TRBV6-6; cdr3_aa: CASSYYSFSGANVLTF
j_call: TRBJ2-7; cdr3_length: 15; v_call: TRBV30; cdr3_aa: CAWGDTAGQGHEQYF
j_call: TRBJ2-7; cdr3_length: 15; v_call: TRBV5-1; cdr3_aa: CASSWTGQASYEQYF
j_call: TRBJ2-1; cdr3_length: 15; v_call: TRBV29-1; cdr3_aa: CSVEKLAGGYNEQFF
j_call: TRBJ1-1; cdr3_length: 13; v_call: TRBV11-2; cdr3_aa: CASSLGEQIGTFF
j_call: TRBJ2-1; cdr3_length: 15; v_call: TRBV7-8; cdr3_aa: CASSFTGGQMNEQFF
j_call: TRBJ2-1; cdr3_length: 15; v_call: TRBV10-1; cdr3_aa: CASSDPGEAYNEQFF
j_call: TRBJ2-1; cdr3_length: 14; v_call: TRBV2; cdr3_aa: CASSSLTAYNEQFF
j_call: TRBJ1-4; cdr3_length: 13; v_call: TRBV5-1; cdr3_aa: CASSSRVGEKLFF
j_call: TRBJ2-2; cdr3_length: 15; v_call: TRBV11-2; cdr3_aa: CASSLAGRNTGELFF
j_call: TRBJ2-7; cdr3_length: 15; v_call: TRBV6-4; cdr3_aa: CARETRLAGEHEQYF
j_call: TRBJ2-1; cdr3_length: 15; v_call: TRBV29-1; cdr3_aa: CSATTSGSRYNEQFF
j_call: TRBJ2-2; cdr3_length: 14; v_call: TRBV11-3; cdr3_aa: CASSLMQNTGELFF
j_call: TRBJ2-7; cdr3_length: 16; v_call: TRBV27; cdr3_aa: CASSFVGGGATYEQYF
j_call: TRBJ1-5; cdr3_length: 14; v_call: TRBV6-6; cdr3_aa: CASSQGGSNQPQHF
j_call: TRBJ1-1; cdr3_length: 14; v_call: TRBV6-5; cdr3_aa: CASSYDSRVTEAFF
j_call: TRBJ2-7; cdr3_length: 12; v_call: TRBV30; cdr3_aa: CAWSVWGGEQYF
j_call: TRBJ1-1; cdr3_length: 15; v_call: TRBV7-9; cdr3_aa: CASSLAVGQGSEAFF
j_call: TRBJ2-1; cdr3_length: 15; v_call: TRBV11-2; cdr3_aa: CASSRGRIDYNEQFF
j_call: TRBJ1-4; cdr3_length: 14; v_call: TRBV29-1; cdr3_aa: CSVVADREGEKLFF
j_call: TRBJ2-7; cdr3_length: 14; v_call: TRBV11-2; cdr3_aa: CASSLVPKGNEQYF
j_call: TRBJ2-3; cdr3_length: 16; v_call: TRBV10-3; cdr3_aa: CAISESGGVGTDTQYF
j_call: TRBJ1-2; cdr3_length: 14; v_call: TRBV2; cdr3_aa: CASSDGTANYGYTF
j_call: TRBJ1-2; cdr3_length: 15; v_call: TRBV28; cdr3_aa: CASSGVPGINYGYTF
j_call: TRBJ1-5; cdr3_length: 14; v_call: TRBV18; cdr3_aa: CASSPTGVNQPQHF
j_call: TRBJ2-7; cdr3_length: 13; v_call: TRBV10-2; cdr3_aa: CASRGLSAYEQYF
j_call: TRBJ2-3; cdr3_length: 14; v_call: TRBV10-1; cdr3_aa: CASSESRASDTQYF
j_call: TRBJ2-7; cdr3_length: 12; v_call: TRBV30; cdr3_aa: CAWSLGPLEQYF